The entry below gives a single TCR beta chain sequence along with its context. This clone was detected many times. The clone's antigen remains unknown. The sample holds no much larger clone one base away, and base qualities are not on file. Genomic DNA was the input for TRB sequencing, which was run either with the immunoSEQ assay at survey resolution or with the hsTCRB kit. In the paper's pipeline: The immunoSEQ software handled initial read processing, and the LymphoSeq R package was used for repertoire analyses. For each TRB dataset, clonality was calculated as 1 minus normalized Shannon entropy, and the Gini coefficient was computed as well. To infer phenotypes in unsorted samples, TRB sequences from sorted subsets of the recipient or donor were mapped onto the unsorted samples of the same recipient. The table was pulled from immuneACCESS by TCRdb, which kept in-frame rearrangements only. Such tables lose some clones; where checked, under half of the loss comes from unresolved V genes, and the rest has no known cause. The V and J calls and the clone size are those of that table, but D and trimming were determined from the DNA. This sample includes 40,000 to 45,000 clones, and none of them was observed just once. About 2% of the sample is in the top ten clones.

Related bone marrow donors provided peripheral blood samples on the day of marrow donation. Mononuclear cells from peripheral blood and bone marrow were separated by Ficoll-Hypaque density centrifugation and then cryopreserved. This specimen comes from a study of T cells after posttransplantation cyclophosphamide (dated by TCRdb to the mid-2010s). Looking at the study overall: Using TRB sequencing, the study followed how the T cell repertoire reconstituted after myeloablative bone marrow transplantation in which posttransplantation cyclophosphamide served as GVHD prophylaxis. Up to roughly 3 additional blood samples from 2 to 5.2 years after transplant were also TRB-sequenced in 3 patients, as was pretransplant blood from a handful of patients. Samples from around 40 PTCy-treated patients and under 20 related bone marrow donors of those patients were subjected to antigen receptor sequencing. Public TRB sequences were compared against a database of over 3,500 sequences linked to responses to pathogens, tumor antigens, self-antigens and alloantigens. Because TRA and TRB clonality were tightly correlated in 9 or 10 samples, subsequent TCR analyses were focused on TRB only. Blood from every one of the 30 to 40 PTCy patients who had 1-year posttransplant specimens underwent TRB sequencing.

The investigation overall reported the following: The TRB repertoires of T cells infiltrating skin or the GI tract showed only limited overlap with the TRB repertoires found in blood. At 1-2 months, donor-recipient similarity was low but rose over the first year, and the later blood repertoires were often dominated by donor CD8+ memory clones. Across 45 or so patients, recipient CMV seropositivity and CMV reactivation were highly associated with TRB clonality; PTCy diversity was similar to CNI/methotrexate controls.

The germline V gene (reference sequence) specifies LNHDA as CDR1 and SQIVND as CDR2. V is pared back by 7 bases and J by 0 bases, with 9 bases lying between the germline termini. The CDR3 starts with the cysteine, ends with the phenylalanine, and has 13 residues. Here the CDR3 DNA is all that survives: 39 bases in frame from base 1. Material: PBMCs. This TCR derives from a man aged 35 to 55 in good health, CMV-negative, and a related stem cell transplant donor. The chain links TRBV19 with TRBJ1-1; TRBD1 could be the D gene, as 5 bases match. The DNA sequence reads TGTGCCAGTATGCAGGGTTTGAACACTGAAGCTTTCTTT. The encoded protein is CASMQGLNTEAFF.